The 24 T cell receptor beta chains in this list originate from one sample, sequenced in a study of human T cells and chemical hapten exposure. Time point meaning: patch test 3, about 24 weeks after DPC sensitization. Treatment reported: therapeutic diphenylcyclopropenone sensitization with weekly scalp DPC. Using its own MiXCR run on the RACE reads, TCRdb lists one record per CDR3 protein. The data show fewer than 200,000 distinct CDR3 sequences, roughly a quarter seen once. Sequenced material: whole blood, taken in connection with sensitization to the hapten diphenylcyclopropenone (DPC). The receptor set was obtained from a woman between 18 and 30 years old with alopecia areata. Some clones in this sample may be carry-over from other donors' samples.

This clonotype was observed a few times. The chain carries TRBV7-9 and TRBJ1-2, with 7 bases that match TRBD1. This CDR3 region has 16 residues. Germline trimming cut 6 bases from V and 6 bases from J; bases unmatched to any gene: 16. Germline V gives CDR1 SEHNR, CDR2 FQNEAQ (reference sequence). The CDR3 DNA sequence: TGTGCCAGCAGGGGAGACAGGGTGAGTCCCCTGCATGGCTACACCTTC. It translates to CASRGDRVSPLHGYTF.

The chain couples TRBV28 to TRBJ2-1; D gene ambiguous. Trimming shortened V by 1 base and J by 6 bases, and 4 bases separated the two germline ends. Germline assignment: CDR1 MDHEN and CDR2 SYDVKM. The CDR3 has 12 residues. CDR3 coding DNA: TGTGCCAGCAGTTTATTGGCCAATGAGCAGTTCTTC. Its protein product is CASSLLANEQFF. Together with reference TRBV28 and TRBJ2-1, the CDR3 gives the full variable domain: DVKVTQSSRYLVKRTGEKVFLECVQDMDHENMFWYRQDPGLGLRLIYFSYDVKMKEKGDIPEGYSVSREKKERFSLILESASTNQTSMYLCASSLLANEQFFGPGTRLTVL.

The sample holds many counts of this clonotype. The J gene is TRBJ1-5, the V gene TRBV6-5; weak D call: TRBD1 (6 bases). CDR3 length equals 14 residues. The ends were cut back, 5 bases at V and 4 bases at J, with 12 bases in the middle. Germline V CDR1 and CDR2: MNHEY, SVGAGI. This CDR3 is CASSKQGGNQPQHF. The CDR3 DNA follows: TGTGCCAGCAGTAAACAGGGAGGAAATCAGCCCCAGCATTTT.

This clonotype turned up a few times. J is TRBJ1-2 and V is TRBV2; D not resolved. V lost 8 bases, J lost 3 bases, and 13 bases lay in between. This CDR3 region has 13 residues. Germline CDR1 and CDR2: SNHLY and FYNNEI. Here the CDR3 DNA reads TGTGCCAGCCGAGGAATCCCGTACTATGGCTACACCTTC. This codes for CASRGIPYYGYTF.

The rearrangement uses TRBV7-8 and TRBJ2-7; weak D call: TRBD1 (6 bases). Germline CDR1 reads SGHVS; CDR2 reads FQNEAQ. The length of the CDR3 is 14 residues. Deletions cut 4 bases from V and 2 bases from J, with 12 bases between. The CDR3 spells CASSSIRTAYEQYF. The CDR3 bases are TGTGCCAGCAGCTCAATACGGACAGCCTACGAGCAGTACTTC.

V usage is TRBV18 and J usage is TRBJ1-1; 8 bases align to TRBD1. The CDR3 sequence is 13 residues long. V trimming: 6 bases; J trimming: 11 bases; junction bases outside the gene matches: 11. Germline loops: CDR1 KGHSH, CDR2 LQKENI. CDR3 sequence: CASSTQGGLKAFF. The CDR3 DNA follows: TGTGCCAGCTCTACACAGGGGGGCCTGAAGGCTTTCTTT.

V and J are TRBV29-1 and TRBJ2-1, with TRBD1 identical over 9 bases. Germline loops: CDR1 SQVTM, CDR2 ANQGSEA. The V gene end was trimmed by 7 bases and the J gene end by 4 bases; junction bases not matched to a gene: 8. The CDR3 is 14 residues long. Written as DNA, the CDR3 is TGCAGCGGGGTTACAGGGGGCTATTACAATGAGCAGTTCTTC. The encoded protein is CSGVTGGYYNEQFF.

The chain carries TRBV20-1 and TRBJ1-1; TRBD1 might be the D (6 bases). Trimming removed 2 bases from V and 5 bases from J, with 9 bases in between. The CDR3 is made up of 12 amino acids. Germline V CDR1 and CDR2: DFQATT, SNEGSKA (reference sequence). This CDR3 reads CSARQGSTEAFF. The CDR3 bases are TGCAGTGCTAGACAGGGGAGTACTGAAGCTTTCTTT.

This chain links TRBV20-1 with TRBJ2-2; D might be TRBD1 or TRBD2, each matching 5 bases. The ends were cut back, 0 bases at V and 4 bases at J, with 9 bases in the middle. The CDR3 runs 14 residues. Germline CDR1 is DFQATT and CDR2 is SNEGSKA (reference sequence). CDR3 in DNA: TGCAGTGCTAGAGATTGGGGGAGCACCGGGGAGCTGTTTTTT. It yields the protein CSARDWGSTGELFF.

The V gene is TRBV5-1, the J gene TRBJ2-4; the D is unclear. The CDR3 is made up of 14 amino acids. The ends were cut back, 4 bases at V and 0 bases at J, with 8 bases in the middle. Germline V gives CDR1 SGHRS, CDR2 YFSETQ. CDR3 DNA: TGCGCCAGCAGCCCAAATCAAGCCAAAAACATTCAGTACTTC. Protein: CASSPNQAKNIQYF. The full variable domain, completed using reference TRBV5-1 and TRBJ2-4, is KAGVTQTPRYLIKTRGQQVTLSCSPISGHRSVSWYQQTPGQGLQFLFEYFSETQRNKGNFPGRFSGRQFSNSRSEMNVSTLELGDSALYLCASSPNQAKNIQYFGAGTRLSVL.

This chain connects TRBV10-3 to TRBJ1-2; no clear D. There are 15 residues in the CDR3. V was trimmed by 3 bases and J by 4 bases, leaving 15 bases between them. Looked up from germline, CDR1 is ENHRY and CDR2 is SYGVKD. In DNA, the CDR3 is TGTGCCATCAGTGACCCTGGACGGGCGGGCTATGGCTACACCTTC. It is translated as CAISDPGRAGYGYTF.

The chain uses TRBV9 and TRBJ2-7, with D hard to call. CDR1 is SGDLS and CDR2 is YYNGEE in the germline V gene. The CDR3 has 14 amino acids. V lost 0 bases and J 3 bases, leaving 10 bases between the germline ends. CDR3 region: CASSVGAGLYEQYF. The CDR3 DNA follows: TGTGCCAGCAGCGTAGGGGCCGGGCTCTACGAGCAGTACTTC.

This clonotype was detected only a few times. One end of the junction does not line up with germline, which may come from a read error. The chain employs TRBV12-3 or TRBV12-4 and TRBJ2-5; no firm D call. There are 12 residues in the CDR3. The CDR3 loop is CASSFTALPTVF. For the CDR3, the DNA is TGTGCCAGCAGTTTTACGGCTCTTCCGACTGTCTTC.

V is TRBV7-9 and J is TRBJ1-1; 7 nucleotides align to TRBD1. V lost 8 bases to trimming and J lost 1 base; unmatched junction nucleotides: 7. Germline-derived CDR1 and CDR2 are SEHNR and FQNEAQ (reference sequence). The CDR3 totals 14 residues. This CDR3 reads CASWDSRKNTEAFF. CDR3 nucleotides: TGTGCCAGCTGGGACAGCCGGAAGAACACTGAAGCTTTCTTT. Variable domain in full (rest from reference TRBV7-9 and TRBJ1-1): DTGVSQNPRHKITKRGQNVTFRCDPISEHNRLYWYRQTLGQGPEFLTYFQNEAQLEKSRLLSDRFSAERPKGSFSTLEIQRTEQGDSAMYLCASWDSRKNTEAFFGQGTRLTVV.

This clonotype appeared a few times. The V call is TRBV24-1, the J call TRBJ2-1; no definite D call. The germline V and J ends were trimmed by 5 bases and 10 bases, with 11 bases remaining between them. CDR3 length: 12 residues. Per the germline V gene, CDR1 is KGHDR and CDR2 is SFDVKD. CDR3 sequence: CATSGGLGEQFF. DNA for the CDR3: TGTGCCACCAGTGGCGGCCTCGGAGAGCAGTTCTTC.

As regards this clonotype: This is likely a read error, given that the CDR3 carries no conserved phenylalanine or tryptophan at its end. The rearrangement uses TRBV20-1 and TRBJ2-7; D uncertain. Trimming took off 0 bases at V and 3 bases at J, with 6 bases between the two ends. Per germline, CDR1 DFQATT and CDR2 SNEGSKA (reference sequence). This CDR3 is built from 12 residues. CDR3 in amino acids: CSARDGNYEQYY. For the CDR3, the DNA is TGCAGTGCTAGAGATGGGAACTACGAGCAGTACTAC.

J is TRBJ2-3 and V is TRBV7-9; TRBD1 might be the D (5 bases). This CDR3 spans 17 amino acids. The V and J ends lost 1 base and 1 base respectively, with 15 bases between them. Germline assignment: CDR1 SEHNR and CDR2 FQNEAQ (reference sequence). CDR3 bases: TGTGCCAGCAGCTTAGTAAACTCAGGGTTGGGCACAGATACGCAGTATTTT. Its protein is CASSLVNSGLGTDTQYF.

The chain couples TRBV12-5 to TRBJ2-1, with a possible D match to TRBD2 (6 bases). Between the trimmed V and J ends, which lost 6 bases and 8 bases, there was a span of 14 bases. Germline CDR1 reads LGHNT; CDR2 reads FRNRAP. The CDR3 totals 13 residues. In DNA, the CDR3 is TGTGCTAGTGGACAAACTACTAGCCATGAGCAGTTCTTC. Protein: CASGQTTSHEQFF.

This clonotype showed up just a few times. The V and J genes are TRBV27 and TRBJ1-1; 7 nucleotides align to TRBD1. Trimming at V came to 11 bases and at J to 4 bases, leaving 7 bases not matched to a gene. Germline CDR1 is MNHEY and CDR2 is SMNVEV (reference sequence). This CDR3 spans 12 amino acids. The CDR3 protein is CAAQGGATEAFF. CDR3 DNA sequence: TGTGCCGCTCAGGGGGGGGCCACTGAAGCTTTCTTT.

V is TRBV4-2 and J is TRBJ1-1, with D uncertain. The CDR3 is 15 amino acids. Germline V gene data show CDR1 as LGHNA and CDR2 as YNFKEQ. V was pared by 3 bases and J by 1 base, with 12 bases between. The CDR3 coding sequence is TGTGCCAGCAGCCAGGGGTCGTTTGGGAACACTGAAGCTTTCTTT. Translating it yields CASSQGSFGNTEAFF.

J is TRBJ1-1 and V is TRBV11-3; D gene uncertain. The CDR3 is 13 amino acids. V gave up 3 bases and J gave up 5 bases, with 10 bases separating them. Germline loops: CDR1 SGHNT, CDR2 YENEEA. CDR3 coding DNA: TGTGCCAGCAGCTTGGGGAGGCAAACTGAAGCTTTCTTT. It translates to CASSLGRQTEAFF.

The chain recombines TRBV4-3 with TRBJ2-3; D is uncertain. The germline gives CDR1 LGHNA, CDR2 YSLEER. This CDR3 spans 16 amino acids. V was trimmed by 1 base and J by 0 bases, leaving 11 bases between them. The CDR3 sequence is CASSQVGGSSTDTQYF. In DNA, the CDR3 is TGCGCCAGCAGCCAAGTTGGCGGTTCTAGCACAGATACGCAGTATTTT.

There are a few counts of this clonotype. The rearrangement links TRBV7-3 to TRBJ2-3; weak D call: TRBD2 (6 bases). The CDR3 is 14 residues long. Per the germline V gene, CDR1 is SGHTA and CDR2 is FQGTGA. Deletions cut 3 bases from V and 3 bases from J, with 10 bases between. The CDR3 coding sequence is TGTGCCAGCAGCTTCGGGAGTCGAACAGATACGCAGTATTTT. It translates to CASSFGSRTDTQYF.

This clonotype appeared a few times. This chain joins TRBV4-2 and TRBJ1-4; TRBD1 is a possible D gene (6 bases). Germline CDR1 reads LGHNA; CDR2 reads YNFKEQ. The CDR3 extends over 14 amino acids. V was shortened by 5 bases and J by 7 bases, with 14 bases between the two germline ends. This CDR3 reads CASSKWGRGEKLFF. DNA for the CDR3: TGTGCCAGCAGCAAGTGGGGGCGCGGTGAAAAACTGTTTTTT.